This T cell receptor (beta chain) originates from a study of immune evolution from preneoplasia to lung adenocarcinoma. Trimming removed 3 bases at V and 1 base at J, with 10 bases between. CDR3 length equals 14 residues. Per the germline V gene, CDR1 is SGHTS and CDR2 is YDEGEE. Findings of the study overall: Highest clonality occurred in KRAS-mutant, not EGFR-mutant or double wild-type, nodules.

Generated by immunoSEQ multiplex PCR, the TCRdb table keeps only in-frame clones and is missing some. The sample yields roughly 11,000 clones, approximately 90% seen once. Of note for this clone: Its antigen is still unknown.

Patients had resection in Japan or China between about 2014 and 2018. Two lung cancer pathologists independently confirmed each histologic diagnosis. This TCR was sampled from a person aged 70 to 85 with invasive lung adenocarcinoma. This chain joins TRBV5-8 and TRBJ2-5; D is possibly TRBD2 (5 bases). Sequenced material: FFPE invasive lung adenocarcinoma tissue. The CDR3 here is CASSSREIQETQYF. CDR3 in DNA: TGTGCCAGCAGCTCCCGGGAAATCCAAGAGACCCAGTACTTC.